This TCR beta chain came from a study of blood T cell repertoires in COVID-19. Study-wide background: Italy, Spain and the United States were the sources of the convalescent and acute COVID-19 samples. The cDNA or gDNA used as material had been derived from T cells, B-cell-depleted T cells, or PBMCs.

In the source study's methods: Estimates of nucleated cell counts were drawn from the amplification of reference gene primers. Measured with immunoSEQ multiplex PCR; TCRdb has only the in-frame clones, and not every one. V, J and clone size were drawn from that table, and D and trimming were deduced from the DNA. The table has some 42,000 clones, around four fifths seen once; the top ten hold less than 7%. The TCR comes from a man aged 50 to 60 with active COVID-19. The sequencing input was peripheral blood.

The CDR3 DNA follows: TGTGCTAGTGGTTCGTGGGGCGATCGGAACACTGAAGCTTTCTTT. Translation gives CASGSWGDRNTEAFF. The V and J genes are TRBV12-5 and TRBJ1-1, with D perhaps matching TRBD1 (5 bases). Looked up from germline, CDR1 is LGHNT and CDR2 is FRNRAP. The CDR3 spans 15 residues. Trimming took 4 bases from V and 1 from J, leaving 13 bases between them. Full variable domain (missing parts from reference TRBV12-5 and TRBJ1-1): DARVTQTPRHKVTEMGQEVTMRCQPILGHNTVFWYRQTMMQGLELLAYFRNRAPLDDSGMPKDRFSAEMPDATLATLKIQPSEPRDSAVYFCASGSWGDRNTEAFFGQGTRLTVV.